Listed below are T cell receptor beta chains from one sample, sequenced in a study of T cell repertoires in cytomegalovirus infection. No antigen is known for these receptors. TCRdb re-derived calls from the reads in MiXCR, one entry per CDR3 protein. The sample carries some 940,000 distinct CDR3 sequences, approximately 31% recorded once. Sequencing was performed on cultured CD8+ T cells from PBMCs, taken from culture after CMV antigen stimulation. The receptors shown here come from a human donor in good health (CMV status not recorded). Some clones in this sample may be carry-over from other donors' samples. Each CDR3 is given with its conserved first and last residue. A D gene is named only where the DNA matches it firmly. Size is omitted from some rows. Given values are once, few, many or a class for expanded clones.

.	TRBV7-9	TRBJ1-1	few	TGTGCCAGCAGCTTATATTCGGAAACTGAAGCTTTCTTT	CASSLYSETEAFF
.	TRBV10-3	TRBJ2-1	.	TGTGCCATCAGTCCGAAGGACAGCCTTTACAATGAGCAGTTCTTC	CAISPKDSLYNEQFF
TRBD1	TRBV5-1	TRBJ1-1	few	TGCGCCAGCAGCTTTGGGATGACAGGGGCGAACACTGAAGCTTTCTTT	CASSFGMTGANTEAFF
.	TRBV9	TRBJ2-5	.	TGTGCCAGCAGCGTAGACCTGGGGGAAGAGACCCAGTACTTC	CASSVDLGEETQYF
.	TRBV6-2/TRBV6-3	TRBJ1-5	many	TGTGCCAGCAGCTCCGGGACTACATTCCATCAGCCCCAGCATTTT	CASSSGTTFHQPQHF
TRBD2	TRBV4-3	TRBJ2-1	.	TGCGCCAGCAGCCAGGCTACGGGACTACTATACAATGAGCAGTTCTTC	CASSQATGLLYNEQFF
TRBD2	TRBV27	TRBJ2-3	few	TGTGCCAGCAGGAGTAGCGGGGGCCCTAGGCCTTTAGATACGCAGTATTTT	CASRSSGGPRPLDTQYF
TRBD1	TRBV6-1	TRBJ2-3	.	TGTGCCAGCAACTCCTGGCAGGGGGCAACAGATACGCAGTATTTT	CASNSWQGATDTQYF
.	TRBV6-4	TRBJ2-3	.	TGTGCCAGCAGTGACGAGTGGGGGGCAATAGATACGCAGTATTTT	CASSDEWGAIDTQYF
.	TRBV6-1	TRBJ1-1	few	TGTGCCAGCAGGATGTCTGCGAACACTGAAGCTTTCTTT	CASRMSANTEAFF
TRBD2	TRBV7-6	TRBJ2-7	.	TGTGCCAGCAGCTCAGCGGGGTGGGACGACGAGCAGTACTTC	CASSSAGWDDEQYF
TRBD1	TRBV27	TRBJ2-2	.	TGTGCCAGCAGTTCCCGACAGGGCGAGAAAACCGGGGAGCTGTTTTTT	CASSSRQGEKTGELFF
.	TRBV6-2/TRBV6-3	TRBJ1-2	few	TGTGCCAGCAGTCGGGGACAACTAGCTAACTATGGCTACACCTTC	CASSRGQLANYGYTF
.	TRBV12-5	TRBJ2-2	.	TGTGCTAGTGGTTTGCCACGGGCAGGGGTTACCGGGGAGCTGTTTTTT	CASGLPRAGVTGELFF
.	TRBV11-2	TRBJ2-1	many	TGTGCCAGCAGCTTAGAGGAGCAGTTCTTC	CASSLEEQFF
.	TRBV7-6	TRBJ2-1	few	TGTGCCAGCAGCTCGACCAGCGAAGAGCAGTTCTTC	CASSSTSEEQFF
.	TRBV5-4	TRBJ2-1	.	TGTGCCAGCAGCTTGGAGCTCCGTGAGCAGTTCTTC	CASSLELREQFF
TRBD1	TRBV7-2	TRBJ2-1	many	TGTGCCAGCAGCTCCGGGACAGGGTCAGTACAGTTCTTC	CASSSGTGSVQFF
.	TRBV6-6	TRBJ1-2	.	TGTGCCAACAGTTCAAGCCCCTCGCGGGGCTACACCTTC	CANSSSPSRGYTF
TRBD1	TRBV5-4	TRBJ1-2	.	TGTGCCAGCAGCTTACCCAAGCCGGGACAGAGGGCTAGTTATGGCTACACCTTC	CASSLPKPGQRASYGYTF
.	TRBV27	TRBJ2-3	few	TGTGCCAGCAGTGGAGGGTCCCACCAACCTGGAGATACGCAGTATTTT	CASSGGSHQPGDTQYF
.	TRBV7-8	TRBJ1-1	few	TGTGCCAGCAGCACAAACAGTTGGGCAAACACTGAAGCTTTCTTT	CASSTNSWANTEAFF
.	TRBV12-3/TRBV12-4	TRBJ1-4	.	TGTGCCAGCAGTCCGGACATTGTGCAGTTTTTT	CASSPDIVQFF
.	TRBV6-2/TRBV6-3	TRBJ2-1	few	TGTGCCAGCAGTTACCCGACAGCTTATCAGTACAATGAGCAGTTCTTC	CASSYPTAYQYNEQFF
TRBD2	TRBV2	TRBJ2-2	.	TGTGCCAGCAGTGCGTCTAGCGGGGGTACCGGGGAGCTGTTTTTT	CASSASSGGTGELFF
.	TRBV10-3	TRBJ2-6	many	TGTGCCATCAGTGTCTACCGGACGGAACCGGGGTCTGGGGCCAACGTCCTGACTTTC	CAISVYRTEPGSGANVLTF
TRBD2	TRBV6-5	TRBJ2-7	.	TGTGCCAGCTCCGTCATGGGAGGGACTAGTCTCGAGCAGTACTTC	CASSVMGGTSLEQYF
TRBD1	TRBV7-9	TRBJ1-1	.	TGTGCCAGCAGCTTAGCGCGACAGGGAAACACTGAAGCTTTCTTT	CASSLARQGNTEAFF
TRBD1	TRBV7-9	TRBJ1-2	.	TGTGCCAGCAGCTTAGATGTACCTTACAGGGGGCCCTTC	CASSLDVPYRGPF
TRBD2	TRBV15	TRBJ2-5	.	TGTGCCACCAGCGAACTAGCGGGGGTGCAAGAGACCCAGTACTTC	CATSELAGVQETQYF
TRBD1	TRBV6-5	TRBJ2-2	.	TGTGCCAGCAGTTACGTTTACTTCCAGGGGGCGGACACCGGGGAGCTGTTTTTT	CASSYVYFQGADTGELFF
TRBD1	TRBV29-1	TRBJ2-1	.	TGCAGCGTACCCGGACAGGTTAATGTGAATGAGCAGTTCTTC	CSVPGQVNVNEQFF
.	TRBV6-2/TRBV6-3	TRBJ1-1	.	TGTGCCAGCAGTTGGATGTGGAACACTGAAGCTTTCTTT	CASSWMWNTEAFF
.	TRBV20-1	TRBJ1-1	.	TGCAGTGCTAGAGATATTCAAGGTCAGGGGTTGAACACTGAAGCTTTCTTT	CSARDIQGQGLNTEAFF
.	TRBV7-9	TRBJ2-4	.	TGTGCCAGCAGTCTAGGTGTTGGACCTTCCAAAAACATTCAGTACTTC	CASSLGVGPSKNIQYF
.	TRBV4-1	TRBJ2-2	.	TGCGCCAGCAGCCAAGATTGGGGGGAGCTGTTTTTT	CASSQDWGELFF
TRBD1	TRBV25-1	TRBJ2-1	few	TGTGCCAGCAGTGAATCGTTCCGACAGGGGAGCTCCTACAATGAGCAGTTCTTC	CASSESFRQGSSYNEQFF
TRBD1	TRBV7-9	TRBJ2-4	many	TGTGCCAGCAGCCCCGGGACAGGGAACCAATTTCCCAAAAACATTCAGTACTTC	CASSPGTGNQFPKNIQYF
.	TRBV14	TRBJ2-1	.	TGTGCCAGCAGCCCGCACAGGGTTCAGCAGTTCTTC	CASSPHRVQQFF
.	TRBV5-5	TRBJ2-3	.	TGTGCCAGCAGCCCGGACTCAGGGTTAGATACGCAGTATTTT	CASSPDSGLDTQYF
.	TRBV6-5	TRBJ2-3	few	TGTGCCAGCAGTTATCTCAGGCGCACAGATACGCAGTATTTT	CASSYLRRTDTQYF
.	TRBV7-3	TRBJ2-5	.	TGTGTCAGCAGCCCGTGGACAGCGTACGGGGAGACCCAGTATTTC	CVSSPWTAYGETQYF
.	TRBV7-6	TRBJ2-1	many	TGTGCCAGCAGCTTACTCTCTCCGGCCTTTCCCGACAATGAGCAGTTCTTC	CASSLLSPAFPDNEQFF
.	TRBV2	TRBJ2-2	.	TGTGCCAGCAGTGCCTCACCGAACCGGGGGTACACCGGGGAGCTGTTTTTT	CASSASPNRGYTGELFF
.	TRBV6-5	TRBJ1-1	.	TGTGCCAGCAGTTACTCCGGGGCAGGGACTGAAGCTTTCTTT	CASSYSGAGTEAFF
TRBD2	TRBV6-5	TRBJ2-1	few	TGTGCCAGCAATAGGGAGCGGGGGCTCAATGAGCAGTTCTTC	CASNRERGLNEQFF
.	TRBV6-1	TRBJ1-5	.	TGTGCCAGCAGTGAAGGCAGGGTTCGGGATCAGCCCCAGCATTTT	CASSEGRVRDQPQHF
TRBD1	TRBV20-1	TRBJ1-4	.	TGCAGTGCTAGAGATCTAGGGACAGAGCCTAATGAAAAACTGTTTTTT	CSARDLGTEPNEKLFF
.	TRBV4-1	TRBJ1-5	.	TGCGCCAGCAGCCAAGATTCGGGTTTTCAGCCCCAGCATTTT	CASSQDSGFQPQHF
TRBD1	TRBV7-9	TRBJ1-4	many	TGTGCCAGCAGCTTAGTGGACAGGGTGGAGATGATTGAAAAACTGTTTTTT	CASSLVDRVEMIEKLFF
.	TRBV7-6	TRBJ1-1	many	TGTGCCAGCAGCAAATCTCCGGGACCGCTGAACACTGAAGCTTTCTTT	CASSKSPGPLNTEAFF
.	TRBV7-6	TRBJ2-1	.	TGTGCCAGCAGCCAGCCGGGACCCTCCGACAATGAGCAGTTCTTC	CASSQPGPSDNEQFF
TRBD1	TRBV6-5	TRBJ1-5	.	TGTGCCAGCAGTTATAGTCCCGACAGGGGGAGCAATCAGCCCCAGCATTTT	CASSYSPDRGSNQPQHF
.	TRBV6-2/TRBV6-3	TRBJ2-1	few	TGTGCCAGCAGTTACTTGGGCCAGGGCTCCTACAATGAGCAGTTCTTC	CASSYLGQGSYNEQFF
.	TRBV11-3	TRBJ2-3	many	TGTGCCAGTATCTCAGATACGCAGTATTTT	CASISDTQYF